The 5 T cell receptor beta chains reported below all come from one sample, sequenced in a study of blood T cell repertoires in COVID-19. Profiling relied on immunoSEQ multiplex PCR, and the TCRdb table lists in-frame clones only, not all of them. The table shows roughly 66,000 clones, with roughly 80% occurring only once. Input material: peripheral blood. Source of these receptors: a man between 60 and 75 years old with acute or convalescent COVID-19.

The chain uses TRBV3-1 (or the pseudogene TRBV3-2) and TRBJ2-5; D is perhaps TRBD1 (6 bases). V was clipped by 6 bases and J by 7 bases, with 15 bases between them. The CDR3 has 13 residues. CDR1 and CDR2 from the germline V gene are LGHDT and YNNKEL (reference sequence). CDR3 amino acids: CASRGAAWGTQYF. In DNA form, the CDR3 reads TGTGCCAGCAGGGGGGCTGCCTGGGGGACCCAGTACTTC.

This clone was recorded once. The genes are TRBV6-5 and TRBJ1-2; the match to TRBD1 covers 9 bases. The CDR3 is made up of 14 amino acids. The V gene end was trimmed by 2 bases and the J gene end by 8 bases; junction bases not matched to a gene: 6. CDR1 and CDR2 from the germline V gene are MNHEY and SVGAGI. As DNA, the CDR3 is TGTGCCAGCAGTTACCACCGACAGGGGGGAGGCTACACCTTC. Translated, it gives CASSYHRQGGGYTF.

The CDR3 DNA reads as TGTGCCAGTAGACACGAACGTGGTTCCAATCAGCCCCAGCATTTT. This sequence encodes CASRHERGSNQPQHF. This chain uses TRBV19 with TRBJ1-5; no definite D call. V lost 6 bases, J lost 3 bases, and 15 bases lay in between. The CDR3 length is 15 residues. From germline, CDR1 is LNHDA and CDR2 SQIVND (reference sequence).

The table lists this clone with a count of one. This chain connects TRBV7-2 to TRBJ1-1, with a tentative D call TRBD1 (5 bases). V lost 4 bases and J lost 7, with 13 bases in between. Germline V gene data show CDR1 as SGHTA and CDR2 as FQGNSA. There are 13 residues in the CDR3. CDR3 coding DNA: TGTGCCAGCAGCTACGCGACAGACCATGAAGCTTTCTTT. It yields the protein CASSYATDHEAFF.

A note on this clone: One end of the junction fails to match germline, which may point to a read error. The chain combines TRBV25-1 with TRBJ1-5, with a tentative D call TRBD1 (5 bases). The V gene's germline CDR1 is MGHDK and CDR2 SYGVNS. The CDR3 contains 16 residues. CDR3 nucleotide sequence: TGTGCCCGCAGTTCTTACCTACGGGGGGGGGATCAGCCCCAGCATTTT. Protein: CARSSYLRGGDQPQHF.